The TCR beta chain under discussion was sequenced for a study of blood T cell repertoires in COVID-19. Study overall: Samples of COVID-19 (acute and convalescent) were obtained from the United States, Italy and Spain. In each case, the material was cDNA or gDNA derived from T cells, B-cell-depleted T cells, or PBMCs.

Per the original methods: It was from reference gene primer amplification that nucleated cell counts were estimated. Generated by immunoSEQ multiplex PCR, the TCRdb table keeps only in-frame clones and is missing some. The D gene and trimming were derived from the DNA, and the V and J assignments and clone size from that table. The table lists approximately 240,000 clones, under 90% of them singletons. Between the trimmed V and J ends, which lost 5 bases and 14 bases, there was a span of 14 bases. This CDR3 spans 12 amino acids. The V gene's germline CDR1 is SGHRS and CDR2 YFSETQ. The V and J genes are TRBV5-1 and TRBJ1-6; D is possibly TRBD1 (5 bases). Sequenced material: peripheral blood. The TCR comes from a woman aged 55-75 years who had recovered from COVID-19. The CDR3 loop reads CASRESRGSLHF. The CDR3 nucleotides are TGCGCCAGCAGAGAGTCAAGGGGATCCCTCCACTTT. The variable domain in full, completed from reference TRBV5-1 and TRBJ1-6, reads KAGVTQTPRYLIKTRGQQVTLSCSPISGHRSVSWYQQTPGQGLQFLFEYFSETQRNKGNFPGRFSGRQFSNSRSEMNVSTLELGDSALYLCASRESRGSLHFGNGTRLTVT.